This TCR beta chain was profiled in a study of shared clonotypes between healthy human individuals. A word on this clone: Other DNA sequences within the sample encode an identical CDR3.

Clones were read by immunoSEQ multiplex PCR, and TCRdb kept only the in-frame ones, dropping some. The data show a few hundred thousand clones, around three quarters seen once. Per the germline V gene, CDR1 is SGHDT and CDR2 is YYEEEE. Trimming shortened V by 0 bases and J by 5 bases, and 8 bases separated the two germline ends. The CDR3 spans 13 residues. The clonotype comes from a woman aged 40 to 49 in good health. Some clones in this sample may be carry-over from other donors' samples. Sequencing was done on a sample of PBMCs. The chain has TRBV5-6 and TRBJ1-2; D gene ambiguous. CDR3: CASSLGSGYGYTF. CDR3 nucleotide sequence: TGTGCCAGCAGCTTGGGTAGCGGGTATGGCTACACCTTC.